This T cell receptor (beta chain) was sequenced in a study of shared clonotypes between healthy human individuals. This clone was counted a single time. Its specificity is not known. Repertoires were generated with immunoSEQ multiplex PCR, while TCRdb's copy carries only in-frame clones and drops some. The sample lists hundreds of thousands of clones; about two thirds were seen once. Germline CDR1 reads MNHEY; CDR2 reads SVGAGI. The ends were cut back, 2 bases at V and 3 bases at J, with 10 bases in the middle. The CDR3 is made up of 14 amino acids. Overall study results and limits: Naive subsets generally had larger estimated richness than memory subsets. Generation probabilities were higher for clonotypes shared across all four sorted-subset donors than for unshared ones.

The sequencing sample was made of memory CD4+ T cells sorted from blood. This sample's subset: CD45RA-negative fraction. V usage is TRBV6-5 and J usage is TRBJ1-1; no clear D gene. This clonotype originated in a woman aged 30 to 39 in good health. The CDR3 here is CASSYPGGHTEAFF. As DNA, the CDR3 is TGTGCCAGCAGTTACCCGGGAGGGCACACTGAAGCTTTCTTT.